The present TCR beta chain was sequenced within a study of blood T cell repertoires in COVID-19. The overall study: Samples representing acute and convalescent COVID-19 were sourced from the United States, Italy and Spain.

In germline, CDR1 is LNHDA, CDR2 SQIVND (reference sequence). This CDR3 region has 15 residues. V lost 7 bases, J lost 2 bases, and 11 bases stayed unmatched. As processed by the authors: Amplification from reference gene primers served as the basis for estimated nucleated cell counts. The repertoire was sequenced with immunoSEQ multiplex PCR; TCRdb's copy has only in-frame clones and lacks some. The DNA was the basis for D and trimming; V, J and clone size are from that table. The profile shows roughly 390,000 clones, approximately 81% of them singletons. This chain uses TRBV19 with TRBJ2-7; 7 bases map to TRBD1. The clonotype was recovered from a woman between 18 and 29 years old with acute or convalescent COVID-19. Sequencing was performed on peripheral blood. CDR3 amino acids: CASMTWTGDTYEQYF. In DNA form, the CDR3 reads TGTGCCAGTATGACGTGGACAGGCGACACCTACGAGCAGTACTTC.